The subject of this entry is one T cell receptor beta chain. Its antigen specificity is not known. No base qualities exist here, and no much larger clone lies one base off it. The record originates from a study of CD8 T cells in Susac syndrome (dated by TCRdb to about 2019). Notes on the research overall: Whether CD8+ T cell activation and differentiation in Susac syndrome was antigen driven was tested using repertoire sequencing. The clonality of the CD8+ T cell repertoire was compared across more than 9 healthy donors, around 14 Susac syndrome patients and around 16 multiple sclerosis patients.

Overall study results and their limits: The number of individuals in the TCR sequencing and HLA analysis was recognized as being relatively small.

High-throughput TCR beta sequencing profiled peripheral blood CD8+ and CD4+ T cells from healthy donors, Susac syndrome patients and multiple sclerosis patients. The multiple sclerosis controls were treatment-naive patients who had stable or active relapsing-remitting disease and met the revised McDonald criteria. CD8+ TEMRA cells were enriched by FACS, while bulk CD8+ and CD4+ T cells were purified by magnetic negative isolation. Blood was drawn into EDTA tubes, processed within 24 hours, and PBMCs were isolated by density gradient centrifugation. PBMCs intended for TCR sequencing were frozen in liquid nitrogen and were later thawed in a 37 degrees C water bath. The sorted or isolated CD4+, CD8+ and CD8+ TEMRA cells reached a purity of at least 90%. From the germline V gene, CDR1 is MGHDK and CDR2 is SYGVNS. The V and J ends are trimmed by 10 bases and 1 base, leaving 11 bases between them. The CDR3 measures 13 amino acids from cysteine to phenylalanine. The retained sequence is limited to the CDR3, 39 bases, with the frame set at the first base.

RNA was extracted using the RNeasy kit, and roughly 0.45 to 1 ug of the RNA was reverse transcribed with random hexamers. TCR beta CDR3 regions were amplified with the immunoSEQ multiplex PCR assay covering 54 Vbeta and 13 Jbeta segments. PCR amplification bias was corrected using a synthetic template baseline for primer optimization and computational correction. Per the original workflow: Reads were assigned to V, D and J genes according to IMGT and analyzed in immunoSEQ Analyzer, with only productive sequences retained. Clonality was computed as one minus Shannon entropy normalized by log2 of the number of productive unique sequences. Public and private clones were assessed among the 100 most prevalent clones of each patient and control. Susac-specific clones were defined as absent from healthy and MS cohorts, some 1,000 published viral clones and other ImmuneACCESS disease sequences. TCRdb trimmed the raw reads at Q25, called clones with MiXCR and kept productive beta chains. Each CDR3 protein appears once, grouped with its most common genes and DNA. The V and J calls come from TCRdb's annotation, not from the publication. The sample records about 300,000 distinct CDR3 sequences, 89% of which are singletons. Jointly, the top ten make up around 0.18% of the sample.

This receptor chain uses TRBV25-1 and TRBJ2-1, with the identity of the D gene unclear. Sequencing was done on a sample of CD8+ T cells from PBMCs. The TCR comes from a human donor with multiple sclerosis. The sequenced DNA is TGTGCCACCTACAGTATATCCTACAATGAGCAGTTCTTC. The resulting protein is CATYSISYNEQFF.